Below are 13 T cell receptor beta chains sequenced from a single sample in a study of blood T cell repertoires in COVID-19. Assay used: immunoSEQ multiplex PCR; TCRdb lists only in-frame clones, some missing. The sample contains 200,000 to 300,000 clones, 80% to 85% of which appear only once. The material sequenced was peripheral blood. These TCRs come from a man aged 60 to 75 with acute or convalescent COVID-19.

The chain uses TRBV2 and TRBJ1-4; 11 bases are a match to TRBD1. Per germline, CDR1 SNHLY and CDR2 FYNNEI. The CDR3 runs 19 residues. The junction had 20 bases not matched to a gene; V was cut back by 8 bases and J by 6 bases. CDR3 sequence (DNA): TGTGCCAGCGGAGGGGCGTTAGGACAGGGGGCGCGGAGGGATGAAAAACTGTTTTTT. Residues: CASGGALGQGARRDEKLFF.

J is TRBJ2-6 and V is TRBV18, with D possibly being TRBD2 (5 bases). Trimming shortened V by 2 bases and J by 0 bases, and 8 bases separated the two germline ends. The CDR3 is 16 amino acids. Looked up from germline, CDR1 is KGHSH and CDR2 is LQKENI. The CDR3 spells CASSPREGSGANVLTF. In DNA form, the CDR3 reads TGTGCCAGCTCACCAAGAGAGGGCTCTGGGGCCAACGTCCTGACTTTC.

This clone has a handful of counts. This chain links TRBV10-1 with TRBJ2-3; a possible D gene is TRBD1 (5 bases). CDR3 length: 17 residues. From germline, CDR1 is WNHNN and CDR2 SYGVQD (reference sequence). With 0 bases removed from V and 2 bases from J, the gap between germline ends came to 15 bases. The CDR3 region is CASSESNPGSYTDTQYF. The CDR3 DNA follows: TGCGCCAGCAGTGAGTCTAACCCAGGGTCCTACACAGATACGCAGTATTTT.

The V gene is TRBV11-1, the J gene TRBJ2-7, with a possible D match to TRBD1 (6 bases). The CDR3 is 15 amino acids. CDR1 and CDR2 from the germline V gene are SGHAT and FQDESV (reference sequence). Between the trimmed V and J ends, which lost 2 bases and 2 bases, there was a span of 13 bases. CDR3: CASSLQDSLAYEQYF. Written as DNA, the CDR3 is TGTGCCAGCAGCTTACAGGACAGTCTTGCCTACGAGCAGTACTTC.

This clone was detected once. The CDR3 here is CASSVTGTGTYNEQFF. The CDR3 DNA reads as TGTGCCAGCAGCGTAACAGGGACGGGAACCTACAATGAGCAGTTCTTC. The genes are TRBV9 and TRBJ2-1; a weak D match, TRBD1 (6 bases). Trimming removed 1 base at V and 2 bases at J, with 13 bases between. This CDR3 has 16 residues. Germline V gene lookup returns CDR1 SGDLS and CDR2 YYNGEE.

The chain couples TRBV5-1 to TRBJ2-3, with TRBD1 matching 7 bases. CDR1 and CDR2 from the germline V gene are SGHRS and YFSETQ. Germline trimming cut 0 bases from V and 4 bases from J; bases unmatched to any gene: 5. The CDR3 spans 15 residues. The CDR3 is CASSLVTGDSDTQYF. The CDR3 DNA sequence: TGCGCCAGCAGCTTGGTAACAGGGGATTCAGATACGCAGTATTTT. The variable domain in full, with the rest retrieved from reference TRBV5-1 and TRBJ2-3, is KAGVTQTPRYLIKTRGQQVTLSCSPISGHRSVSWYQQTPGQGLQFLFEYFSETQRNKGNFPGRFSGRQFSNSRSEMNVSTLELGDSALYLCASSLVTGDSDTQYFGPGTRLTVL.

This clone has only a few counts. The chain couples TRBV18 to TRBJ1-6; no definite D call. Germline CDR1 and CDR2: KGHSH and LQKENI. V gave up 2 bases and J gave up 10 bases, with 18 bases separating them. CDR3 length: 16 residues. Here the CDR3 DNA reads TGTGCCAGCTCACCAAACAGCCGGGGTTCCCTCTCACCCCTCCACTTT. Its protein product is CASSPNSRGSLSPLHF. Filled out from reference TRBV18 and TRBJ1-6, the complete variable domain reads NAGVMQNPRHLVRRRGQEARLRCSPMKGHSHVYWYRQLPEEGLKFMVYLQKENIIDESGMPKERFSAEFPKEGPSILRIQQVVRGDSAAYFCASSPNSRGSLSPLHFGNGTRLTVT.

The J gene is TRBJ1-1, the V gene TRBV3-1 (or the pseudogene TRBV3-2); D is ambiguous. In germline, CDR1 is LGHDT, CDR2 YNNKEL (reference sequence). Trimming pared 1 base from V and 0 bases from J, leaving 9 bases between. The length of the CDR3 is 15 residues. CDR3 nucleotides: TGTGCCAGCAGCCAAGCCCTACTCATGAACACTGAAGCTTTCTTT. Protein sequence: CASSQALLMNTEAFF.

CDR3 DNA sequence: TGTGCCAGTGGGCGAGGGTCCCCGCCCTTCGAGCAGTTCTTC. Protein product: CASGRGSPPFEQFF. The chain links TRBV19 to TRBJ2-1; D is perhaps TRBD2 (5 bases). Per the germline V gene, CDR1 is LNHDA and CDR2 is SQIVND (reference sequence). CDR3 size: 14 residues. Between the trimmed V and J ends, which lost 8 bases and 10 bases, there was a span of 21 bases.

The chain joins TRBV28 to TRBJ2-7; possible D gene TRBD2, 5 bases. Germline CDR1 reads MDHEN; CDR2 reads SYDVKM. This CDR3 comprises 15 residues. V was clipped by 8 bases and J by 6 bases, with 23 bases between them. The CDR3 reads CASFPSIGGGGEQYF. The CDR3 bases are TGTGCCAGCTTCCCCTCCATTGGAGGAGGTGGCGAGCAGTACTTC.

The chain combines TRBV7-3 with TRBJ2-5, with a weak D call TRBD2 (7 bases). Germline V lookup: CDR1 SGHTA, CDR2 FQGTGA. This CDR3 region has 14 residues. V was cut by 4 bases and J by 5 bases, with 14 bases left in between. The CDR3 DNA reads as TGTGCCAGCAGCTATTACGGGGGGCACGAGACCCAGTACTTC. Its protein is CASSYYGGHETQYF.

J is TRBJ2-2 and V is TRBV7-2, with D perhaps matching TRBD1 (5 bases). V was clipped by 2 bases and J by 7 bases, with 20 bases between them. The CDR3 runs to 17 residues. Germline V gene sequence: CDR1 SGHTA, CDR2 FQGNSA. CDR3 DNA sequence: TGTGCCAGCAGCTTACCCTGGGGCGAGGTCGGTGGCGGGGAGCTGTTTTTT. Protein product: CASSLPWGEVGGGELFF.

This chain joins TRBV18 and TRBJ1-2; TRBD1 might be the D (6 bases). The CDR3 has 15 residues. Trimming pared 3 bases from V and 3 bases from J, leaving 14 bases between. The germline CDR1 and CDR2 sequences are KGHSH and LQKENI. Here the CDR3 DNA reads TGTGCCAGCTCACCCTCACAGGGACGGGACTATGGCTACACCTTC. Translated, it gives CASSPSQGRDYGYTF. The full variable domain, in which reference TRBV18 and TRBJ1-2 provide the parts outside the CDR3, is NAGVMQNPRHLVRRRGQEARLRCSPMKGHSHVYWYRQLPEEGLKFMVYLQKENIIDESGMPKERFSAEFPKEGPSILRIQQVVRGDSAAYFCASSPSQGRDYGYTFGSGTRLTVV.